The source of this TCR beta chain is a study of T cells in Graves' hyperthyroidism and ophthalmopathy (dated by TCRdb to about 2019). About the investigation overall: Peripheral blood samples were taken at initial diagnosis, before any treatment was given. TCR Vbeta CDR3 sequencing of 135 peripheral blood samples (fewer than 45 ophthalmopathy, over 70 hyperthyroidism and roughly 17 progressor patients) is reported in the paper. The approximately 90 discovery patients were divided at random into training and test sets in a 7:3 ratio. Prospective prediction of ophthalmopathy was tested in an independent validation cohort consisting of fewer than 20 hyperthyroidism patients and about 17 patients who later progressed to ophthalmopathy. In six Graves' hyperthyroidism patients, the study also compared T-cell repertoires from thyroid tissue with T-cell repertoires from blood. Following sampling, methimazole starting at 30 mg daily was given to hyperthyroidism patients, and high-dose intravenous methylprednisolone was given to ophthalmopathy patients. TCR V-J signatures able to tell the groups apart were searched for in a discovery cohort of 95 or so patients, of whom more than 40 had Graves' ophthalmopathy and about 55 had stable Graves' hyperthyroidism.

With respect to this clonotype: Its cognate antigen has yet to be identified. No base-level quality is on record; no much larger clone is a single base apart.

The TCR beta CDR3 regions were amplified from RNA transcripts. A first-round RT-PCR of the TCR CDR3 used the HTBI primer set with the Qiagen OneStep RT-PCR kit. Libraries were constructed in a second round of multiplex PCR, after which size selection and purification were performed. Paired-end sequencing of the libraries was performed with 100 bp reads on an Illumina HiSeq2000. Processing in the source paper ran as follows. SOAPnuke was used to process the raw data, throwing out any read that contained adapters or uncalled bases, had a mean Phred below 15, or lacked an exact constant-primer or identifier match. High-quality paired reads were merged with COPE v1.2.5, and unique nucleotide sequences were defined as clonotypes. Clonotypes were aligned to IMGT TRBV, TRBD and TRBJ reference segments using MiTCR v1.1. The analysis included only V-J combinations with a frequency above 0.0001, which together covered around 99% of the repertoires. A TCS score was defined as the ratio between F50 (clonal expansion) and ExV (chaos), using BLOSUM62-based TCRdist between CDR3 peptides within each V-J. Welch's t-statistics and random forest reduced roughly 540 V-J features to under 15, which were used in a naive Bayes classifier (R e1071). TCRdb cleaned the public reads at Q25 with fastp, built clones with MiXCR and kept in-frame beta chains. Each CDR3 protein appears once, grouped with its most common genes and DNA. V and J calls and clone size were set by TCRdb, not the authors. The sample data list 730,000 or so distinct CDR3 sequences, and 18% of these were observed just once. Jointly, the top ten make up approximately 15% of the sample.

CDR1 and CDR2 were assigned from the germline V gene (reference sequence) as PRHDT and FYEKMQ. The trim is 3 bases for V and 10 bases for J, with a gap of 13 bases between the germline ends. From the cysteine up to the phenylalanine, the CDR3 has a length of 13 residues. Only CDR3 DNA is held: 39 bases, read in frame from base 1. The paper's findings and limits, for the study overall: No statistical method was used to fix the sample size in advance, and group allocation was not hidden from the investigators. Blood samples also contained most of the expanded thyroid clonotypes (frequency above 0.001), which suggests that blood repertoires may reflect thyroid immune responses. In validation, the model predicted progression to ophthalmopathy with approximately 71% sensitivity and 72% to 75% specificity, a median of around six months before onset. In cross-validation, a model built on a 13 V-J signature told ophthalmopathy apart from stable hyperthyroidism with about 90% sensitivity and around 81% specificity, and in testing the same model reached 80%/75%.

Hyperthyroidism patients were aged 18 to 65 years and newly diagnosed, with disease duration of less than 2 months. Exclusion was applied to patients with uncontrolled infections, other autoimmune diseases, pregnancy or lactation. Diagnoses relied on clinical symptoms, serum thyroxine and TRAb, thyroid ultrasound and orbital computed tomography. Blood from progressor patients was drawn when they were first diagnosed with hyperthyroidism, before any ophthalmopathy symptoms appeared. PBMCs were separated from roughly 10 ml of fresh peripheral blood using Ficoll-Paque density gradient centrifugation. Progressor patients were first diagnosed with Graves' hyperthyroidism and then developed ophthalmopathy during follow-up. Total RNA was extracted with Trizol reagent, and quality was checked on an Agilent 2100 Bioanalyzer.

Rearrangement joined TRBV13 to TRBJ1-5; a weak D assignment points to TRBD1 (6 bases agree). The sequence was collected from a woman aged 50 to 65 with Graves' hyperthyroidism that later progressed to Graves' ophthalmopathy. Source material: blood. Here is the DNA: TGTGCCAGCAGCTTCGGGGGGGGCCCACCCCAGCATTTT. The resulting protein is CASSFGGGPPQHF.